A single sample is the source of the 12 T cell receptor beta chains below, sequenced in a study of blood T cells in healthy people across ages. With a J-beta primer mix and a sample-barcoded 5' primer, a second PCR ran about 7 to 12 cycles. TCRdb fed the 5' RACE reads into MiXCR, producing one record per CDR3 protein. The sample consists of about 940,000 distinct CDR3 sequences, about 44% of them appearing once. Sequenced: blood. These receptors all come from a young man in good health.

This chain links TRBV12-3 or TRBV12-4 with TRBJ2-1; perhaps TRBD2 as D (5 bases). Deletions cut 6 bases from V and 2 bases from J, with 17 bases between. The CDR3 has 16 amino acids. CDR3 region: CASSHPGVSPYNEQFF. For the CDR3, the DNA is TGTGCCAGCAGCCACCCCGGGGTTTCCCCCTACAATGAGCAGTTCTTC.

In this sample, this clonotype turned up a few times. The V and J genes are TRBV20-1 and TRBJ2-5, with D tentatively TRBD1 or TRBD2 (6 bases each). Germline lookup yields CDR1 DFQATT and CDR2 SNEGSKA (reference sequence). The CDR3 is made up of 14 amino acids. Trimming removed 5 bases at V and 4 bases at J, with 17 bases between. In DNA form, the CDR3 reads TGCAGTGCTCCCAAAAGGGGGGCGGGAGAGACCCAGTACTTC. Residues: CSAPKRGAGETQYF.

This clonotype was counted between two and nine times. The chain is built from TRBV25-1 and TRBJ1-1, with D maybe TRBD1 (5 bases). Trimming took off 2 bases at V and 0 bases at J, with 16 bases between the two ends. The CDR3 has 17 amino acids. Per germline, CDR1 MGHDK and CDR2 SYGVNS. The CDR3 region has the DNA TGTGCCAGCAGTGAACCTCGTGGGACGGGGATGAACACTGAAGCTTTCTTT. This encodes CASSEPRGTGMNTEAFF.

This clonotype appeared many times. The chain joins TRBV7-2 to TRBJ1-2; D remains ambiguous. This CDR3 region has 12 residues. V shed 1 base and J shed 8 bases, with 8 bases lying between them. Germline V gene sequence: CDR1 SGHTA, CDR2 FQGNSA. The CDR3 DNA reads TGTGCCAGCAGCTTAGAGGGCGGGGGCTACACCTTC. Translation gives CASSLEGGGYTF. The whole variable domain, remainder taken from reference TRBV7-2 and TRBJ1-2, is GAGVSQSPSNKVTEKGKDVELRCDPISGHTALYWYRQSLGQGLEFLIYFQGNSAPDKSGLPSDRFSAERTGGSVSTLTIQRTQQEDSAVYLCASSLEGGGYTFGSGTRLTVV.

CDR3 nucleotides: TGTGCCAGCAGTGCGCTAGGTGGGGGGACTGAAGCTTTCTTT. Its protein product is CASSALGGGTEAFF. This chain connects TRBV6-4 to TRBJ1-1; tentatively, D is TRBD1 (5 bases). The CDR3 is 14 residues long. V was clipped by 4 bases and J by 5 bases, with 14 bases between them. CDR1 MRHNA and CDR2 SNTAGT come from the germline V gene.

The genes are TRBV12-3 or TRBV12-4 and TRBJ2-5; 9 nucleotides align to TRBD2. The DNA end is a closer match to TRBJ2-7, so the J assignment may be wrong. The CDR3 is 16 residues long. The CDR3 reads CASTSLAGSYSYEQYF. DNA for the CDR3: TGTGCCAGCACCTCTCTAGCGGGAAGCTACTCCTACGAGCAGTACTTC.

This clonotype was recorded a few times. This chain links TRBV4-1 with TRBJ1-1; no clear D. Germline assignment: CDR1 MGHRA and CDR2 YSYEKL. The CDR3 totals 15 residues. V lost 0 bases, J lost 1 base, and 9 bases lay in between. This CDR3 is CASSQDWPENTEAFF. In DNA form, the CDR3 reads TGCGCCAGCAGCCAAGATTGGCCGGAGAACACTGAAGCTTTCTTT.

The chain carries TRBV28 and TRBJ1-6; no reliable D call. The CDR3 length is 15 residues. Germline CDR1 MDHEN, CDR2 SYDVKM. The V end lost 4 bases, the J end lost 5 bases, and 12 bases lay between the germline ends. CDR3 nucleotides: TGTGCCAGCAGTTCAAAGTCCCGACATAATTCACCCCTCCACTTT. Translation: CASSSKSRHNSPLHF.

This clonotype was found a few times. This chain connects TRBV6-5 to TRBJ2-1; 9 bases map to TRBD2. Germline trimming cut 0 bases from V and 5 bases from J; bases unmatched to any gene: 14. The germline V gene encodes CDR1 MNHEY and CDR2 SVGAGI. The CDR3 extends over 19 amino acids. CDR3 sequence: CASSYSPPQRGVPNNEQFF. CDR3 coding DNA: TGTGCCAGCAGTTACTCCCCCCCTCAGCGGGGGGTACCGAACAATGAGCAGTTCTTC.

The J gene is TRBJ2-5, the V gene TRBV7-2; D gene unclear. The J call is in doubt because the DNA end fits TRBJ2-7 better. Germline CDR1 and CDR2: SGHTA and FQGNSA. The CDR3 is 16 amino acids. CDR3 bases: TGTGCCAGCAGTCTTGGGATCTCCAGTGGGACCTACGAGCAGTACTTC. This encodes CASSLGISSGTYEQYF.

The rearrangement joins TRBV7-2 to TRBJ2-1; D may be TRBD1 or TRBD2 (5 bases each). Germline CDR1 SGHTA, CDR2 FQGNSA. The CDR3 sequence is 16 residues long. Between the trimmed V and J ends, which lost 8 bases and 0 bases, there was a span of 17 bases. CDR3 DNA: TGTGCCAGCGGGGGATGGTCCGCGGCCTCCTACAATGAGCAGTTCTTC. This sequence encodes CASGGWSAASYNEQFF.

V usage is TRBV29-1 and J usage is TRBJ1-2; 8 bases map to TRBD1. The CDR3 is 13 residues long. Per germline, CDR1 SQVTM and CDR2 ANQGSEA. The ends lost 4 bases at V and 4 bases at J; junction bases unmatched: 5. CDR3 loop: CSVAGGEAYGYTF. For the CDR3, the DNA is TGCAGCGTTGCAGGGGGCGAGGCCTATGGCTACACCTTC.